The T cell receptor (beta chain) described here comes from a study of T-cell reconstitution after alpha-beta-depleted transplantation in children. Whole-study results and caveats: Newly produced T cells mostly provided counts and TCRbeta diversity after one year, as hyperexpanded clones declined. Some patients showed high day-60 TCRbeta diversity, which derived from surviving recipient T cells and thymic progenitors. Expanded clones from the graft, numbering several hundred, reportedly supplied alpha-beta T cells about two months after transplant.

V was pared by 0 bases and J by 5 bases, with 7 bases of the junction left unmatched. This CDR3 contains 16 residues. This clonotype appeared many times. Its antigen is not known. Preparation of the TCRbeta library involved a method that used unique molecular identifiers. TCRdb reprocessed the PCR reads via MiXCR and lists one record per CDR3 protein. This sample carries fewer than 450,000 distinct CDR3 sequences, about a sixth of them seen once, and the ten largest clones take about 41%. The chain combines TRBV12-3 or TRBV12-4 with TRBJ2-5; TRBD2 aligns across 9 bases. The TCR sequence derives from a male patient aged 2 to 10 who had a stem cell transplant for acute lymphoblastic leukemia, so the T cells may come from the graft donor. The source material was PBMCs, mostly from graft donor cells, sampled 360 days after TCRalphabeta/CD19-depleted stem cell transplant. The CDR3 sequence: CASSLARSSGIETQYF. CDR3 bases: TGTGCCAGCAGTTTAGCGCGTTCTAGCGGGATCGAGACCCAGTACTTC.